This TCR beta chain was captured in a study of cytomegalovirus exposure and HLA in healthy donors. Study conclusions and caveats: The only immune exposure information that was available was CMV serostatus.

The CDR3 is 16 amino acids. The V segment lost 1 base and the J segment 1 base; nucleotides outside the gene matches: 5. From germline, CDR1 is LNHNV and CDR2 YYDKDF (reference sequence). Comment on this clone: The antigen is unknown.

The PCR contained 60 Vbeta and 13 Jbeta primers. The data were produced by immunoSEQ multiplex PCR, yet TCRdb's version contains in-frame clones alone and is incomplete. The sample shows some 170,000 clones, over 70% of them seen only once. Sequenced: PBMCs. This chain joins TRBV15 and TRBJ1-2, with TRBD1 identical over 8 bases. The clonotype comes from a man aged 25-45 years in good health and CMV-seronegative. The CDR3 nucleotides are TGTGCCACCAGCAGAGGGGGGACAGGCCGTAACTATGGCTACACCTTC. Translating gives CATSRGGTGRNYGYTF.